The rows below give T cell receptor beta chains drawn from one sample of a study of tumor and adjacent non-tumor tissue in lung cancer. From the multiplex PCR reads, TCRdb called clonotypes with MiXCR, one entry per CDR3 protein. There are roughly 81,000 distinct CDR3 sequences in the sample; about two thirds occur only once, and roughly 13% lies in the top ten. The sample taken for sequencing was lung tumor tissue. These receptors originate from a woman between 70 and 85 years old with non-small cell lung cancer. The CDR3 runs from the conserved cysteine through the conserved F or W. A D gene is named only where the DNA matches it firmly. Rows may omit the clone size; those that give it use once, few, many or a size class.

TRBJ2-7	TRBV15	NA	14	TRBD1	TGTGCCACCAGCAGAGATCAGGGGGTCGACGAGCAGTACTTC	CATSRDQGVDEQYF
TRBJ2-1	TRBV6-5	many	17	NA	TGTGCCAGCAGGGCCGGGGTAGCTAGAGAGGTGTACAATGAGCAGTTCTTC	CASRAGVAREVYNEQFF
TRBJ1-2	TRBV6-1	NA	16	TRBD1	TGTACCACTACCCGGGGACAGGGGTTATATTACCACGGTTACACCTTC	CTTTRGQGLYYHGYTF
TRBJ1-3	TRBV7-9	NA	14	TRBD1	TGTGCCAGCGGCTTTGACAGGGCTGGAAACACCATATATTTT	CASGFDRAGNTIYF
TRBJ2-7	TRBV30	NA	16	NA	TGTGCTTATGAACGGCGGGCCGGGGGTATCTCCTACGAGAAGTACTTC	CAYERRAGGISYEKYF
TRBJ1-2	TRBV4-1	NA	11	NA	TGCACTAGCAGCCAAGAGGGACGGGACACCTTC	CTSSQEGRDTF
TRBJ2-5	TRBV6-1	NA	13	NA	TGTGCCAGCAGTGAAATAGCGCTAGAAACCCAGTACTTC	CASSEIALETQYF
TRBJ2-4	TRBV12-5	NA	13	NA	TGTGCTAGTGGTCCGAGACCCCCAAACATTCAGTACTTC	CASGPRPPNIQYF
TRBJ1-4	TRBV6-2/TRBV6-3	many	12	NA	TGTGCCAGCAGCATTGACAGGCTTGAACTGTTTTTT	CASSIDRLELFF
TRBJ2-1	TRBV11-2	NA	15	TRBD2	TGTGCCAGCAGCTTTCCTAGCGGGGGTTACAATGTGCAGTTCTTC	CASSFPSGGYNVQFF